A single sample is the source of the 17 T cell receptor beta chains below, sequenced in a study of blood T cell repertoires in COVID-19. Clones were sequenced by immunoSEQ multiplex PCR, and TCRdb holds only the in-frame ones, with some missing. The table shows a few hundred thousand clones, with roughly 80% occurring only once. The specimen sequenced was peripheral blood. These receptors originate from a woman older than 75 with COVID-19, enrolled during active disease.

This sequence joins TRBV6-5 and TRBJ1-2, with D possibly matching TRBD1 (6 bases). The CDR3 has 13 residues. CDR1 and CDR2 (germline): MNHEY, SVGAGI. Trimming took off 4 bases at V and 7 bases at J, with 13 bases between the two ends. The CDR3 loop is CASSFTGLAGYTF. In nucleotides, the CDR3 is TGTGCCAGCAGTTTTACAGGGTTGGCTGGCTACACCTTC.

The chain has TRBV27 and TRBJ2-7, with a tentative D call TRBD1 (5 bases). In germline, CDR1 is MNHEY, CDR2 SMNVEV (reference sequence). This CDR3 contains 16 residues. The V gene lost 0 bases and the J gene lost 3 bases, with 15 bases spanning the gap. The CDR3 DNA reads as TGTGCCAGCAGTTTATCCAGACAGTCGTTGGGCTACGAGCAGTACTTC. It translates to CASSLSRQSLGYEQYF.

V is TRBV7-2 and J is TRBJ2-1, with 8 bases identical to TRBD1. V trimming: 5 bases; J trimming: 9 bases; junction bases outside the gene matches: 6. Germline CDR1 reads SGHTA; CDR2 reads FQGNSA. This CDR3 spans 13 amino acids. CDR3 nucleotides: TGTGCCAGCAGCACCAGGACAGGGTTTGAGCAGTTCTTC. Protein: CASSTRTGFEQFF.

The gene calls are TRBV7-9 and TRBJ1-4; D is perhaps TRBD1 (6 bases). V shed 2 bases and J shed 6 bases, with 13 bases lying between them. The CDR3 is 15 residues long. CDR1 and CDR2 (germline): SEHNR, FQNEAQ (reference sequence). CDR3 region: CASSLLGAGDEKLFF. Here the CDR3 DNA reads TGTGCCAGCAGCTTATTAGGGGCAGGGGATGAAAAACTGTTTTTT.

This rearrangement joins TRBV9 to TRBJ2-1; TRBD2 matches 9 bases. Germline CDR1 and CDR2: SGDLS and YYNGEE. The CDR3 consists of 15 residues. Trimming cost V 7 bases and J 0 bases; bases outside gene matches: 5. For the CDR3, the DNA is TGTGCCAGCGGAAGCGGGGGGTACTCCTACAATGAGCAGTTCTTC. Its protein is CASGSGGYSYNEQFF.

The genes are TRBV7-9 and TRBJ2-3, with a tentative D call TRBD2 (6 bases). The V gene lost 5 bases and the J gene lost 6 bases, with 12 bases spanning the gap. Germline V gene sequence: CDR1 SEHNR, CDR2 FQNEAQ (reference sequence). The CDR3 consists of 13 residues. For the CDR3, the DNA is TGTGCCAGCAGCCAGGAGGGCGCGGATACGCAGTATTTT. Encoded protein: CASSQEGADTQYF.

This clone was recorded only once. The chain employs TRBV29-1 and TRBJ2-3; D is perhaps TRBD2 (6 bases). The CDR3 has 15 residues. Trimming left V 6 bases short and J 0 bases short, with 16 bases between. CDR1 and CDR2 from the germline V gene are SQVTM and ANQGSEA. CDR3 region: CSVTDGSRSTDTQYF. In DNA form, the CDR3 reads TGCAGCGTAACTGACGGGAGTCGTAGCACAGATACGCAGTATTTT.

This clone was detected ten times or more. The chain joins TRBV19 to TRBJ1-2; no definite D call. Trimming shortened V by 3 bases and J by 6 bases, and 17 bases separated the two germline ends. In germline, CDR1 is LNHDA, CDR2 SQIVND (reference sequence). The CDR3 extends over 15 amino acids. The CDR3: CASSIRVLLGDGYTF. In nucleotides, the CDR3 is TGTGCCAGTAGTATCCGCGTCCTCCTGGGAGATGGCTACACCTTC.

This clone was seen just once. This chain joins TRBV7-8 and TRBJ1-1; 7 bases match TRBD1. This CDR3 has 16 amino acids. From germline, CDR1 is SGHVS and CDR2 FQNEAQ. V shed 0 bases and J 6 bases; nucleotides not matched to a gene: 10. DNA of the CDR3: TGTGCCAGCAGCTTAGCCACAGGGGCGGGGTACTCTGAAGCTTTCTTT. This sequence encodes CASSLATGAGYSEAFF.

This chain uses TRBV27 with TRBJ1-1; a possible D gene is TRBD1 (5 bases). Germline V gene data show CDR1 as MNHEY and CDR2 as SMNVEV (reference sequence). The germline V and J ends were trimmed by 5 bases and 3 bases, with 10 bases remaining between them. There are 13 residues in the CDR3. The CDR3 loop is CASSLRGDTEAFF. For the CDR3, the DNA is TGTGCCAGCAGTCTGCGGGGGGACACTGAAGCTTTCTTT.

This rearrangement joins TRBV30 to TRBJ2-5; possible D gene TRBD1, 6 bases. The CDR3 consists of 13 residues. Germline assignment: CDR1 GTSNPN and CDR2 SVGIG (reference sequence). V was pared by 4 bases and J by 1 base, with 10 bases between. The DNA for the CDR3 is TGTGCCTGGACCGGGACATCCCAAGAGACCCAGTACTTC. It specifies CAWTGTSQETQYF. Looking up the rest from reference TRBV30 and TRBJ2-5 gives the full variable domain: SQTIHQWPATLVQPVGSPLSLECTVEGTSNPNLYWYRQAAGRGLQLLFYSVGIGQISSEVPQNLSASRPQDRQFILSSKKLLLSDSGFYLCAWTGTSQETQYFGPGTRLLVL.

The genes are TRBV5-5 and TRBJ2-3, with D unclear. The CDR3 has 14 amino acids. Between the trimmed V and J ends, which lost 2 bases and 0 bases, there was a span of 7 bases. From germline, CDR1 is SGHKS and CDR2 YYEKEE (reference sequence). The CDR3 spells CASSLQSSTDTQYF. Here the CDR3 DNA reads TGTGCCAGCAGCTTACAGAGTAGCACAGATACGCAGTATTTT. The full variable domain, with the rest looked up from reference TRBV5-5 and TRBJ2-3, is DAGVTQSPTHLIKTRGQQVTLRCSPISGHKSVSWYQQVLGQGPQFIFQYYEKEERGRGNFPDRFSARQFPNYSSELNVNALLLGDSALYLCASSLQSSTDTQYFGPGTRLTVL.

The chain carries TRBV9 and TRBJ2-3, with 10 positions matching TRBD2. The CDR3 extends over 16 amino acids. The V gene end was trimmed by 2 bases and the J gene end by 1 base; junction bases not matched to a gene: 4. The germline gives CDR1 SGDLS, CDR2 YYNGEE. The CDR3 nucleotides are TGTGCCAGCAGCGTTGATCTAGCGGGGGGCACAGATACGCAGTATTTT. Encoded protein: CASSVDLAGGTDTQYF. The whole variable domain, filled in from reference TRBV9 and TRBJ2-3, reads DSGVTQTPKHLITATGQRVTLRCSPRSGDLSVYWYQQSLDQGLQFLIQYYNGEERAKGNILERFSAQQFPDLHSELNLSSLELGDSALYFCASSVDLAGGTDTQYFGPGTRLTVL.

The chain has TRBV6-5 and TRBJ2-5, with 8 positions matching TRBD1. The germline V gene has CDR1 MNHEY and CDR2 SVGAGI. V lost 7 bases, J lost 4 bases, and 8 bases stayed unmatched. The CDR3 covers 14 residues. The CDR3 loop reads CASTGQGVGETQYF. For the CDR3, the DNA is TGTGCCAGCACCGGACAGGGTGTTGGAGAGACCCAGTACTTC.

Remarks on this clone: Within the sample, other DNA sequences also encode this same CDR3. The chain combines TRBV5-1 with TRBJ2-2, with D uncertain. Germline V gene data show CDR1 as SGHRS and CDR2 as YFSETQ. The CDR3 totals 14 residues. Trimming took 0 bases from V and 1 from J, leaving 4 bases between them. CDR3 sequence reads: CASSLGGNTGELFF. The CDR3 DNA sequence: TGCGCCAGCAGCTTGGGCGGGAACACCGGGGAGCTGTTTTTT.

This rearrangement joins TRBV19 to TRBJ2-7; 9 bases agree with TRBD1. J lost 3 bases, V lost 5 bases, and 8 bases had no gene match. In germline, CDR1 is LNHDA, CDR2 SQIVND (reference sequence). The length of the CDR3 is 15 residues. The DNA of the CDR3 is TGTGCCAGTAGTGACGGGACAGGGCGTCTCTACGAGCAGTACTTC. Translated: CASSDGTGRLYEQYF.

V is TRBV11-3 and J is TRBJ2-1, with 13 bases matching TRBD2. After removal of 5 bases from V and 4 bases from J, the junction contained 2 bases not matched to a gene. There are 15 residues in the CDR3. The germline V gene has CDR1 SGHNT and CDR2 YENEEA. DNA of the CDR3: TGTGCCAGCAGCGGGGGACTAGCGGGGTACAATGAGCAGTTCTTC. This codes for CASSGGLAGYNEQFF.